A selection of T cell receptor beta chains follows, all from one sample in a study of cytomegalovirus exposure and HLA in healthy donors. This table comes from immunoSEQ multiplex PCR, and its TCRdb copy is limited to in-frame clones, with some not included. This repertoire shows some 90,000 clones, about 80% found once; its top ten account for 5.5% to 7.5%. The sequencing sample was made of PBMCs. The receptors here all came from a female donor in good health and CMV-seronegative. The CDR3 runs from the conserved cysteine through the conserved F or W. Fields, in order: clone size, V gene, CDR3 protein. Clone size, where shown, is once, few, many, or a class for clones that have expanded.

once | TRBV7-3 | CASSATGPGELFF
- | TRBV21-1 | CASSKVSGLAPPETQYF
few | TRBV19 | CASSIYGYTEAFF
- | TRBV6-6 | CASSRQGLNEKLFF
- | TRBV28 | CASSAQDRPNTEAFF
- | TRBV6-4 | CASSAGTSDINEQFF
- | TRBV4-1 | CASSQEGTGIYGYTF
- | TRBV11-2 | CASSLEAMGNQPQHF
few | TRBV6-1 | CASSENRGTGELFF
- | TRBV19 | CASSTSRVGHEQYF
few | TRBV6-6 | CASTLRGQPNEKLFF
- | TRBV5-1 | CASSLARNMAYEQYF
- | TRBV5-1 | CASSYDGTGNQPQHF
- | TRBV28 | CASSLQGAIDTDTQYF
once | TRBV21-1 | CASTTGTSGRAYEQYF
- | TRBV6-4 | CASREGQAYEQYF
- | TRBV7-6 | CASGATGANTGELFF
- | TRBV27 | CASSPGTSLFLSTDTQYF
- | TRBV5-5 | CASSLQGLGAGSSGANVLTF
once | TRBV11-2 | CASSFTERGELFF
- | TRBV28 | CASTFSSAEQFF
- | TRBV5-1 | CASSLPIAGGGNEQFF
- | TRBV7-9 | CASTGGGEAFF
- | TRBV23-1 | CASSPDKGKGTDTQYF